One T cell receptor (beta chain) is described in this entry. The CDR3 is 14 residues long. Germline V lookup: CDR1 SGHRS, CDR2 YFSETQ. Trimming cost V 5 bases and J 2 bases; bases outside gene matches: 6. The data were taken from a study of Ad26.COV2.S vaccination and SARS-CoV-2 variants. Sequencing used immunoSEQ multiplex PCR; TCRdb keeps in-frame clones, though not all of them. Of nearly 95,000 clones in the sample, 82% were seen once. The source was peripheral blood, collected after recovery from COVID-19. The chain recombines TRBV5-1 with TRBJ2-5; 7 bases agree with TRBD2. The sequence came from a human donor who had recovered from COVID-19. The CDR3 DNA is TGCGCCAGCAGTAGGCGGGAGACTCAAGAGACCCAGTACTTC. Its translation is CASSRRETQETQYF.